Listed here are 29 T cell receptor beta chains from one sample, sequenced in a study of shared clonotypes between healthy human individuals (dated by TCRdb to about 2020). CD8 naive samples consisted of CD45RO-negative cells that were positively selected for CCR7, yielding a CD45RA+CCR7+ population without TemRA cells. Receptor amplification or capture employed the immunoSEQ multiplex PCR assay. TCRdb took over this immuneACCESS table, retaining in-frame rearrangements with V and J assigned. Such tables are incomplete; in checked studies, under half of the missing clones stem from an unresolved V gene, and the remainder is unexplained. The sample has about 750,000 clones on record, around 92% of them singletons. The ten largest make up about 25% of the sample. Sequencing was done on a sample of naive CD8+ T cells sorted from blood. The sample's cell subset or site label, in plain terms: CD45RA+CCR7+. Receptors originate from a man between 25 and 39 years old in good health.

About this clone: An end of the junction differs from the germline gene, which may be a read error. The chain couples TRBV7-7 to TRBJ2-7, with D perhaps given as TRBD1 or TRBD2 (5 bases each). The germline V gene has CDR1 SSHAT and CDR2 FNYEAQ (reference sequence). CDR3 length: 14 amino acids. For the CDR3, the DNA is TGTGCTAGCAGCTACGGGGACGGACCCTACGAGCAGTACTTC. Protein: CASSYGDGPYEQYF. The whole variable domain, filled in from reference TRBV7-7 and TRBJ2-7, reads GAGVSQSPRYKVTKRGQDVTLRCDPISSHATLYWYQQALGQGPEFLTYFNYEAQPDKSGLPSDRFSAERPEGSISTLTIQRTEQRDSAMYRCASSYGDGPYEQYFGPGTRLTVT.

The J gene is TRBJ2-7, the V gene TRBV7-9; 8 nucleotides match TRBD1. Trimming cost V 4 bases and J 9 bases; bases outside gene matches: 17. CDR1 and CDR2 (germline): SEHNR, FQNEAQ (reference sequence). The CDR3 is made up of 16 amino acids. This CDR3 reads CASSSPLTGVVRGQYF. CDR3 in DNA: TGTGCCAGCAGCTCCCCTCTGACAGGGGTAGTCCGGGGGCAGTACTTC.

V is TRBV14 and J is TRBJ1-4; a weak D match, TRBD1 (6 bases). The CDR3 extends over 15 amino acids. V was clipped by 1 base and J by 3 bases, with 9 bases between them. CDR1 and CDR2 (germline): SGHDN, FVKESK. CDR3 nucleotide sequence: TGTGCCAGCAGCCAAGTCAGGGGTCCTAATGAAAAACTGTTTTTT. Translation gives CASSQVRGPNEKLFF.

V gene TRBV5-1 combines with J gene TRBJ1-1; maybe TRBD1 (5 bases). V was pared by 3 bases and J by 3 bases, with 24 bases between. Per the germline V gene, CDR1 is SGHRS and CDR2 is YFSETQ. CDR3 length equals 18 residues. The CDR3: CASSWGPLQAAGDTEAFF. The CDR3 DNA is TGCGCCAGCAGCTGGGGTCCCCTTCAGGCCGCGGGGGACACTGAAGCTTTCTTT. Full variable domain (missing parts from reference TRBV5-1 and TRBJ1-1): KAGVTQTPRYLIKTRGQQVTLSCSPISGHRSVSWYQQTPGQGLQFLFEYFSETQRNKGNFPGRFSGRQFSNSRSEMNVSTLELGDSALYLCASSWGPLQAAGDTEAFFGQGTRLTVV.

This clone was seen once. This sample includes further DNA sequences coding for the same CDR3. The rearrangement links TRBV7-9 to TRBJ2-1, with D perhaps matching TRBD2 (5 bases). Trimming shortened V by 5 bases and J by 1 base, and 9 bases separated the two germline ends. The CDR3 sequence is 14 residues long. Germline values: CDR1 SEHNR, CDR2 FQNEAQ (reference sequence). The CDR3 bases are TGTGCCAGCAGCCTCGAGGGATCCTACAATGAGCAGTTCTTC. Protein: CASSLEGSYNEQFF.

The table lists this clone with a few counts. CDR3 bases: TGTGCCGTCAGGGGCTCTAACTATGGCTACACCTTC. Translation: CAVRGSNYGYTF. This sequence joins TRBV5-4 and TRBJ1-2; tentatively, D is TRBD1 (6 bases). V lost 10 bases and J lost 0, with 10 bases in between. Germline V CDR1 and CDR2: SGHNT, YYREEE (reference sequence). This CDR3 comprises 12 residues.

This clone was counted between two and nine times. The chain combines TRBV9 with TRBJ2-1; D remains unclear. This CDR3 has 12 amino acids. Germline loops: CDR1 SGDLS, CDR2 YYNGEE. V lost 2 bases, J lost 6 bases, and 6 bases lay in between. The CDR3 here is CASSVTINEQFF. The CDR3, as DNA: TGTGCCAGCAGCGTTACGATCAATGAGCAGTTCTTC.

Worth noting for this clone: The DNA is left out, because the CDR3 cannot be placed on it with certainty; the CDR3 is given as TCRdb lists it. Other DNA sequences in this specimen translate into the identical CDR3. The chain is built from TRBV27 and TRBJ2-7; no DNA check was done on the table's D call, TRBD2. The CDR3 numbers 13 amino acids, ends counted. Per the germline V gene, CDR1 is MNHEY and CDR2 is SMNVEV (reference sequence). This CDR3 is CASSSGLGYEQYF.

The chain joins TRBV27 to TRBJ2-3; unclear D gene. This CDR3 region has 14 residues. CDR1 is MNHEY and CDR2 is SMNVEV in the germline V gene (reference sequence). V was pared by 2 bases and J by 3 bases, with 9 bases between. CDR3 region: CASSLLGWTDTQYF. The CDR3, as DNA: TGTGCCAGCAGTTTACTAGGGTGGACAGATACGCAGTATTTT.

The chain has TRBV6-4 and TRBJ2-7, with D unresolved. V was shortened by 4 bases and J by 3 bases, with 10 bases between the two germline ends. This CDR3 comprises 13 residues. Germline V gene sequence: CDR1 MRHNA, CDR2 SNTAGT. The CDR3 nucleotides read TGTGCCAGCAGTGTAGGGAACGGCTACGAGCAGTACTTC. This gives the protein CASSVGNGYEQYF.

The chain uses TRBV12-2 and TRBJ2-6; the listed D gene, TRBD1, was not tested against the DNA. TRBV12-2 is given as a pseudogene. CDR3 length: 16 amino acids. In DNA form, the CDR3 reads TGTGCAAGTCGCTGTCCGACAGGGTCTGGGGCCAACGTCCTGACTTTC. Protein: CASRCPTGSGANVLTF.

This chain uses TRBV5-8 with TRBJ2-7; 9 positions agree with TRBD1. The J segment lost 4 bases and the V segment lost 4 bases, leaving 12 bases of the junction unmatched. Germline V lookup: CDR1 SGHTS, CDR2 YDEGEE. The CDR3 runs to 16 residues. CDR3 region: CASSEYPGQGQYEQYF. The CDR3 DNA reads as TGTGCCAGCAGCGAATACCCGGGACAGGGACAGTACGAGCAGTACTTC.

The rearrangement joins TRBV7-9 to TRBJ2-1; 8 nucleotides line up with TRBD2. In germline, CDR1 is SEHNR, CDR2 FQNEAQ (reference sequence). CDR3 length: 16 amino acids. The ends lost 5 bases at V and 0 bases at J; junction bases unmatched: 6. The CDR3 here is CASSGFAGGSYNEQFF. For the CDR3, the DNA is TGTGCCAGCAGCGGTTTCGCGGGAGGCTCCTACAATGAGCAGTTCTTC.

The chain is built from TRBV7-9 and TRBJ2-2, with D tentatively TRBD2 (6 bases). Per the germline V gene, CDR1 is SEHNR and CDR2 is FQNEAQ (reference sequence). CDR3 length: 15 residues. The ends were cut back, 5 bases at V and 0 bases at J, with 10 bases in the middle. CDR3 sequence reads: CASSTRTTNTGELFF. The CDR3 bases are TGTGCCAGCAGCACACGGACTACGAACACCGGGGAGCTGTTTTTT.

The CDR3 DNA sequence: TGTGCCAGCAGCTTAGAGGGGGCTAGGGACGAGCAGTACTTC. Translation gives CASSLEGARDEQYF. The rearrangement uses TRBV7-9 and TRBJ2-7, with TRBD1 matching 7 bases. V shed 1 base and J 5 bases; nucleotides not matched to a gene: 5. The CDR3 totals 14 residues. The V gene's germline CDR1 is SEHNR and CDR2 FQNEAQ (reference sequence).

The rearrangement uses TRBV27 and TRBJ2-1; D may be TRBD2 (6 bases). Germline V gives CDR1 MNHEY, CDR2 SMNVEV (reference sequence). The CDR3 covers 14 residues. Trimming removed 6 bases at V and 2 bases at J, with 11 bases between. The CDR3 DNA sequence: TGTGCCAGCAGGGAGGGACTTCCCTACAATGAGCAGTTCTTC. It codes for CASREGLPYNEQFF.

This CDR3 reads CATSVAGGPYEQYF. The CDR3 DNA follows: TGTGCCACCAGCGTAGCGGGAGGGCCCTACGAGCAGTACTTC. V is TRBV15 and J is TRBJ2-7, with TRBD2 matching over 11 bases. Germline CDR1 reads LNHNV; CDR2 reads YYDKDF (reference sequence). This CDR3 has 14 amino acids. V lost 5 bases, J lost 2 bases, and 2 bases stayed unmatched.

This rearrangement joins TRBV2 to TRBJ2-4; 12 nucleotides match TRBD1. Germline V gene lookup returns CDR1 SNHLY and CDR2 FYNNEI. V shed 6 bases, J shed 10 bases, and the junction held 16 bases outside the gene matches. The CDR3 spans 17 residues. CDR3 protein: CASSEGIGTGGWDIQYF. The CDR3 coding sequence is TGTGCCAGCAGCGAGGGTATCGGGACAGGGGGCTGGGATATTCAGTACTTC.

This clone was found once. The chain is built from TRBV6-1 and TRBJ2-3, with a weak D call TRBD1 (5 bases). V was cut by 1 base and J by 2 bases, with 19 bases left in between. The CDR3 is made up of 18 amino acids. The germline CDR1 and CDR2 sequences are MNHNS and SASEGT. The CDR3 reads CASSEGWVYRSFTDTQYF. CDR3 bases: TGTGCCAGCAGTGAAGGGTGGGTGTACAGGAGCTTCACAGATACGCAGTATTTT.

In this sample, this clone turned up once. The chain links TRBV7-9 to TRBJ2-7; D is unclear. Trimming took off 5 bases at V and 3 bases at J, with 14 bases between the two ends. Per the germline V gene, CDR1 is SEHNR and CDR2 is FQNEAQ (reference sequence). There are 14 residues in the CDR3. CDR3 sequence: CASSTKGPSYEQYF. In nucleotides, the CDR3 is TGTGCCAGCAGCACGAAAGGGCCAAGCTACGAGCAGTACTTC.

The table lists this clone with a count of one. The chain links TRBV28 to TRBJ2-5; D not resolved. Trimming took off 7 bases at V and 1 base at J, with 10 bases between the two ends. CDR1 is MDHEN and CDR2 is SYDVKM in the germline V gene. The CDR3 has 13 residues. In DNA form, the CDR3 reads TGTGCCAGCACCTCCCAATTCCAAGAGACCCAGTACTTC. Translation: CASTSQFQETQYF.

The chain recombines TRBV5-6 with TRBJ2-3; TRBD1 agrees at 8 bases. Germline CDR1 SGHDT, CDR2 YYEEEE. Trimming at V came to 5 bases and at J to 2 bases, leaving 13 bases not matched to a gene. CDR3 size: 17 residues. CDR3 nucleotides: TGTGCCAGCAGTTATCTAGCGACGGGACAGGTCACAGATACGCAGTATTTT. Translating it yields CASSYLATGQVTDTQYF.

The chain joins TRBV2 to TRBJ1-5; D gene ambiguous. CDR1 is SNHLY, CDR2 FYNNEI, per germline. This CDR3 contains 14 residues. V lost 4 bases and J lost 0, with 7 bases in between. The CDR3 sequence: CASSAGVSNQPQHF. For the CDR3, the DNA is TGTGCCAGCAGTGCCGGGGTTAGCAATCAGCCCCAGCATTTT.

The rearrangement links TRBV27 to TRBJ2-7, with 7 bases that match TRBD1. Germline trimming cut 5 bases from V and 3 bases from J; bases unmatched to any gene: 13. CDR3 length equals 16 residues. Per germline, CDR1 MNHEY and CDR2 SMNVEV (reference sequence). CDR3 sequence: CASSPSSGTEFYEQYF. The CDR3 nucleotides are TGTGCCAGCAGTCCCTCCTCAGGGACAGAATTCTACGAGCAGTACTTC.

The CDR3 reads CASSLGGNTEAFF. The DNA of the CDR3 is TGTGCCAGTAGCCTAGGCGGGAACACTGAAGCTTTCTTT. The gene calls are TRBV19 and TRBJ1-1; D not certain. CDR3 size: 13 residues. V lost 6 bases and J 1 base, leaving 9 bases between the germline ends. The germline V gene has CDR1 LNHDA and CDR2 SQIVND (reference sequence). The full variable domain, with the rest looked up from reference TRBV19 and TRBJ1-1, is DGGITQSPKYLFRKEGQNVTLSCEQNLNHDAMYWYRQDPGQGLRLIYYSQIVNDFQKGDIAEGYSVSREKKESFPLTVTSAQKNPTAFYLCASSLGGNTEAFFGQGTRLTVV.

The V gene is TRBV4-1, the J gene TRBJ2-5; possible D gene TRBD2, 5 bases. The ends were cut back, 3 bases at V and 2 bases at J, with 13 bases in the middle. Germline V gene lookup returns CDR1 MGHRA and CDR2 YSYEKL. This CDR3 contains 15 residues. The chain's CDR3 is CASSHDTSSQETQYF. CDR3 coding DNA: TGCGCCAGCAGCCACGATACTAGTTCTCAAGAGACCCAGTACTTC.

This clone occurred once. The sample has other DNA sequences that encode this CDR3 too. This chain joins TRBV9 and TRBJ2-1; the D is unclear. The CDR3 is 15 residues long. Germline loops: CDR1 SGDLS, CDR2 YYNGEE. V was clipped by 4 bases and J by 2 bases, with 13 bases between them. Here the CDR3 DNA reads TGTGCCAGCAGCCCCCCGCCAGGAGCCTACAATGAGCAGTTCTTC. It translates to CASSPPPGAYNEQFF. Together with reference TRBV9 and TRBJ2-1, the CDR3 gives the full variable domain: DSGVTQTPKHLITATGQRVTLRCSPRSGDLSVYWYQQSLDQGLQFLIQYYNGEERAKGNILERFSAQQFPDLHSELNLSSLELGDSALYFCASSPPPGAYNEQFFGPGTRLTVL.

The rearrangement uses TRBV28 and TRBJ1-5; D might be TRBD1 (5 bases). Between the trimmed V and J ends, which lost 4 bases and 12 bases, there was a span of 16 bases. Germline V CDR1 and CDR2: MDHEN, SYDVKM. The CDR3 sequence is 13 residues long. CDR3: CASSSYTDKDQHF. The CDR3 nucleotides are TGTGCCAGCAGTTCGTACACGGACAAGGACCAGCATTTT.

The chain couples TRBV2 to TRBJ2-1; 8 nucleotides agree with TRBD1. V shed 4 bases and J 3 bases; nucleotides not matched to a gene: 20. This CDR3 has 20 amino acids. CDR1 is SNHLY, CDR2 FYNNEI, per germline. In DNA form, the CDR3 reads TGTGCCAGCAGTGTTTGGAAACAGGGGGAGCTACATAGGGACTACAATGAGCAGTTCTTC. Encoded protein: CASSVWKQGELHRDYNEQFF.